Sequencing of this TCR beta chain was carried out in a study of CD8+ T cells in alopecia areata. Findings and limits, study-wide: While tofacitinib was given, many expanded lesional clones persisted in scalp and blood.

CDR1 is MGHDK, CDR2 SYGVNS, per germline. The length of the CDR3 is 14 residues. V shed 2 bases, J shed 5 bases, and the junction held 5 bases outside the gene matches. Treatment noted: oral pan-JAK inhibitor, 5-10 mg twice daily. As for this clone: Its specificity is unknown.

After isolation, RNA underwent reverse transcription to generate cDNA as the sequencing template. This table comes from immunoSEQ multiplex PCR, and its TCRdb copy is limited to in-frame clones, with some not included. The sample consists of about 290,000 clones, roughly 64% of them appearing once. The chain combines TRBV25-1 with TRBJ2-5; 7 bases agree with TRBD2. The sample was CD4+ T cells sorted from blood, taken at week 24, from a patient treated with tofacitinib. The sequence derives from a human donor with alopecia areata. The CDR3 loop is CASSERGGLETQYF. The DNA for the CDR3 is TGTGCCAGCAGTGAACGCGGGGGTCTGGAGACCCAGTACTTC. The whole variable domain, filled in from reference TRBV25-1 and TRBJ2-5, reads EADIYQTPRYLVIGTGKKITLECSQTMGHDKMYWYQQDPGMELHLIHYSYGVNSTEKGDLSSESTVSRIRTEHFPLTLESARPSHTSQYLCASSERGGLETQYFGPGTRLLVL.